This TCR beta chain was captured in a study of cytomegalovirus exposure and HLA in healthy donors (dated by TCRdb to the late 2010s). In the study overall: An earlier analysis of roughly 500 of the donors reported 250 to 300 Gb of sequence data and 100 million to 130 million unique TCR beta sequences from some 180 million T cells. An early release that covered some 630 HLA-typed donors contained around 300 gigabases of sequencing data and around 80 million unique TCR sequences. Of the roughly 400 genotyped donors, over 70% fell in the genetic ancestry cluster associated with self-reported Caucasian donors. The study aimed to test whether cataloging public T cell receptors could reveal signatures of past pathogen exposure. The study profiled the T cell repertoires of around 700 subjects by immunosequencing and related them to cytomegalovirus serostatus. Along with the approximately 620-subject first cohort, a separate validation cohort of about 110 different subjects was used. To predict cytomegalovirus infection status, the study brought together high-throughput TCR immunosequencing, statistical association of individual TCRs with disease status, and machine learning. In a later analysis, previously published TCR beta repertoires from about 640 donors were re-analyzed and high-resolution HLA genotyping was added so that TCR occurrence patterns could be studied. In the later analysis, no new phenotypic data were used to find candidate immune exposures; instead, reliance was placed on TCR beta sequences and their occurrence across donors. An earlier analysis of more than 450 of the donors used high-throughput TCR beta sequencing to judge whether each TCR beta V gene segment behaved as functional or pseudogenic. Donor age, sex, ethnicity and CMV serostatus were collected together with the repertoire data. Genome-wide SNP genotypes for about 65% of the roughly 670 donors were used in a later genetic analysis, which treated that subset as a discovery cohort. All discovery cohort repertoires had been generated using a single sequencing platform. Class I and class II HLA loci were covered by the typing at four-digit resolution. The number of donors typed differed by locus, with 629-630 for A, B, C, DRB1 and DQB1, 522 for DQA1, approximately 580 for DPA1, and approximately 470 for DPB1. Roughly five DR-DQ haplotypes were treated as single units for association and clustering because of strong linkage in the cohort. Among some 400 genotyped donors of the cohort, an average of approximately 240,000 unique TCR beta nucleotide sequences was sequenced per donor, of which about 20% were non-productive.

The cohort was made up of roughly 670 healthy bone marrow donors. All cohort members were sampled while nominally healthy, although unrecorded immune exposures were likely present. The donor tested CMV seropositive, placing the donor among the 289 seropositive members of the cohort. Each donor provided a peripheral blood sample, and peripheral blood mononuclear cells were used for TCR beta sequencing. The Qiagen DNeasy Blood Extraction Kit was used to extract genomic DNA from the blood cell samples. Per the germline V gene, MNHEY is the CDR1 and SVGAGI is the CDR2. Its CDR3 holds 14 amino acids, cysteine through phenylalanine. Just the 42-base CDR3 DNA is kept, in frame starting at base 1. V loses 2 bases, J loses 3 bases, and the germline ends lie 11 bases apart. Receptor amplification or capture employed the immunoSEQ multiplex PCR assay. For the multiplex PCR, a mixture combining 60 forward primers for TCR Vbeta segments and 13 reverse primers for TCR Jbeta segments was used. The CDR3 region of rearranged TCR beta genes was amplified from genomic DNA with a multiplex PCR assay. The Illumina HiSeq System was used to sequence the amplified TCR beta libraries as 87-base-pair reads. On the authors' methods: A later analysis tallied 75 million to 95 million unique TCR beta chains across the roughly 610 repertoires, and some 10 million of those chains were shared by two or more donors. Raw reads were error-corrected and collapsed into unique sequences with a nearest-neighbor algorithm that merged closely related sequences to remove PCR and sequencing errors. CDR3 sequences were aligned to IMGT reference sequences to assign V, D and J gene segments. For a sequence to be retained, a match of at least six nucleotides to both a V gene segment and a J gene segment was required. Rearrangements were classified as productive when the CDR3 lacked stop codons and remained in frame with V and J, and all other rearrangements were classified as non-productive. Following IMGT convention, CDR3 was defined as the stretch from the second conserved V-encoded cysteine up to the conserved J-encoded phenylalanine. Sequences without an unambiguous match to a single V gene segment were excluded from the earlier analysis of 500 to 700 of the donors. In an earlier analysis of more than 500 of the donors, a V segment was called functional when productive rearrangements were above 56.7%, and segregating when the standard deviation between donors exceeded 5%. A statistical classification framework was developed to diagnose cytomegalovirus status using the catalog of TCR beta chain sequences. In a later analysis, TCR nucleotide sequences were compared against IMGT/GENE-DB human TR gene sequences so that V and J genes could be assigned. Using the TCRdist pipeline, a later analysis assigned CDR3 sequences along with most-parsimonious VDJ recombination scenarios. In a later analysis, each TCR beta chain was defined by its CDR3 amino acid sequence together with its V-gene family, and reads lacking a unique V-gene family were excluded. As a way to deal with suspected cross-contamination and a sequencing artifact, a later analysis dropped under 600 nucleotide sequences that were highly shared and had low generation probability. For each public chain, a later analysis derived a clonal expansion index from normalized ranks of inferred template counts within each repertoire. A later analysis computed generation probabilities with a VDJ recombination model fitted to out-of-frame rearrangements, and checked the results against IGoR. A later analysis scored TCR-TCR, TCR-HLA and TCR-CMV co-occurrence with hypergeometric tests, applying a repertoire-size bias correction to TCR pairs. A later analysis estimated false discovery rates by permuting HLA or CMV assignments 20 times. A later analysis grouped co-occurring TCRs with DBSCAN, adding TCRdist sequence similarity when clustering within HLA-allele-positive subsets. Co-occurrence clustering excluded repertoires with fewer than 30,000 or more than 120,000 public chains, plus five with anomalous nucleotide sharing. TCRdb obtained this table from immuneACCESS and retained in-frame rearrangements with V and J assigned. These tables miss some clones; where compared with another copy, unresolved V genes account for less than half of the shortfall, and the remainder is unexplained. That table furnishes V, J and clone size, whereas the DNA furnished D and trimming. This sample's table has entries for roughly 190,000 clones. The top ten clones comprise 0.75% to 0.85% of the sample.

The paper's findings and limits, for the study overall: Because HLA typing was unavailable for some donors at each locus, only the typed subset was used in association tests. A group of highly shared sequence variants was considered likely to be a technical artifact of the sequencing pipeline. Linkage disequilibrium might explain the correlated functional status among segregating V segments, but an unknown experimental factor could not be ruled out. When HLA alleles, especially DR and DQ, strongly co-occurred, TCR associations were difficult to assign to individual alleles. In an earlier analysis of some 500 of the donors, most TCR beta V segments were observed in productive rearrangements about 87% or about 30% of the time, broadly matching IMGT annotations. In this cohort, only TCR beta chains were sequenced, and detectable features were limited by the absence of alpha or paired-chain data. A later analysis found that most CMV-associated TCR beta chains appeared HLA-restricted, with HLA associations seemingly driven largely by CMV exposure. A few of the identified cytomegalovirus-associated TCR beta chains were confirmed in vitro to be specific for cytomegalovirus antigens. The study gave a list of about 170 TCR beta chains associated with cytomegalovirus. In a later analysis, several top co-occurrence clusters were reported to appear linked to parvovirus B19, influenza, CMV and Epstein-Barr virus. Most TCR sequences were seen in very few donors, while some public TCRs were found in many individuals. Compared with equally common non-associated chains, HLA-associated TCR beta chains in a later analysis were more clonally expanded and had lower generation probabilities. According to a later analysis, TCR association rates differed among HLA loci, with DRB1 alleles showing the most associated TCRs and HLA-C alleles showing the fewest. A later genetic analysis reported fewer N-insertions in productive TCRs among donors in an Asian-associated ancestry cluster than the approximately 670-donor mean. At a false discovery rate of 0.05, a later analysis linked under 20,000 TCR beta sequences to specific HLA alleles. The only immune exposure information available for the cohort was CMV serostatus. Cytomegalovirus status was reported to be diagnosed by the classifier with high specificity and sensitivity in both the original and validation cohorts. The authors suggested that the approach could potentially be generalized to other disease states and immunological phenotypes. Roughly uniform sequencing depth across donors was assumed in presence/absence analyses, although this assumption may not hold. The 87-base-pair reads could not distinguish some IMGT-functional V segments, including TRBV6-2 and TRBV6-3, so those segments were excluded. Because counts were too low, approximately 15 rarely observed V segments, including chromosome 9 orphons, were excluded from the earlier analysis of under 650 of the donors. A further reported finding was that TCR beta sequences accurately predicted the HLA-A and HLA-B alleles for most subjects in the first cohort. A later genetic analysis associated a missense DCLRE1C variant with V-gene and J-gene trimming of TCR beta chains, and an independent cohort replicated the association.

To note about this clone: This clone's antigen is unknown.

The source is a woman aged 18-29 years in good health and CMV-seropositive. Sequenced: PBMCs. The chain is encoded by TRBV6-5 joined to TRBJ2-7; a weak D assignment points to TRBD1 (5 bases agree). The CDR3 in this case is CASSYAQERYEQYF. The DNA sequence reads TGTGCCAGCAGTTACGCACAGGAGCGCTACGAGCAGTACTTC.